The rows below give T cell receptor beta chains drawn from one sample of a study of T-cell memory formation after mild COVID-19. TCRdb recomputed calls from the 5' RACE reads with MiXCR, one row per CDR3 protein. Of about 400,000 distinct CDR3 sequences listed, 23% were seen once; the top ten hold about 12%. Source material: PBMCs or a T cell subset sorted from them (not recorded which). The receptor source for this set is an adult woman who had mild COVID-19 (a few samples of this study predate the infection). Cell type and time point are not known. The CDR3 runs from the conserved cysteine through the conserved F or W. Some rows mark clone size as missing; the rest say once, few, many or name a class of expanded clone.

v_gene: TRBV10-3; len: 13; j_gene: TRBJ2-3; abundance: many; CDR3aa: CAGRDTHTDTQYF
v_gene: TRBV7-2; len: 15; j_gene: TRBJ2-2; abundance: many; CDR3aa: CASSLPPSHGGELFF
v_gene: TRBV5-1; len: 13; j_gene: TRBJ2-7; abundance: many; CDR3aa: CASSEPGGYEQYF
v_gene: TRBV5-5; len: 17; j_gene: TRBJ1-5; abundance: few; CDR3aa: CASSLLGGQASNQPQHF
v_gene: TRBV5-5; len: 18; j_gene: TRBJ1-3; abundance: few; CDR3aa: CASSWFGGPSLSGNTIYF
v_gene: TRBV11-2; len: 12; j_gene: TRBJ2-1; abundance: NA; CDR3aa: CASSKGGNEQFF
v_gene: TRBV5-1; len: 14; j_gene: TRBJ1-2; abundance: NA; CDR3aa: CASSPGHSNYGYTF
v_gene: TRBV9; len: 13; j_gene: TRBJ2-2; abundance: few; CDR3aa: CASEEGDTGELFF
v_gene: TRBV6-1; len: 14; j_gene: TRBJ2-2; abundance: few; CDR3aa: CASSEPGGTGELFF
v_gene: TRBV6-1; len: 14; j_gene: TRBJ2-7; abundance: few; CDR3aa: CAGSLAGSSYEQYF
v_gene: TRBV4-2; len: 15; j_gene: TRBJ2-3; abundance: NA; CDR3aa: CASSQDVASGGASDF
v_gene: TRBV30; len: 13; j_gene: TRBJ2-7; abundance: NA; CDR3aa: CAWGERGTYEQYF
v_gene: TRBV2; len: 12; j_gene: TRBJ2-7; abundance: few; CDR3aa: CASSLQFSEQYF
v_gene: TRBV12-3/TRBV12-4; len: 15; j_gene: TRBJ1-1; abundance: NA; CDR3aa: CASSLTRTRNTEAFF
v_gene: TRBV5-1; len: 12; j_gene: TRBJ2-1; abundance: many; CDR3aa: CASSLEAGEQFF
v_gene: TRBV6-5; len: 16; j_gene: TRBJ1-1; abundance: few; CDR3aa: CASSFESFAGVSEAFF
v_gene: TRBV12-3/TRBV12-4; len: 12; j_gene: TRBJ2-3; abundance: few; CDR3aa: CASSFGLVTQYF
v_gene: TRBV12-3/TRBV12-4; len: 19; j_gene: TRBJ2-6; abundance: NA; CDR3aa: CASSSPAGQGAPGANVLTF
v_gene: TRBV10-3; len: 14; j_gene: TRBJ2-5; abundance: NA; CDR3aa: CATMAGTGVETQYF
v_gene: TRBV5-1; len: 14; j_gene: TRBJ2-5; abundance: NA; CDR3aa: CASSFRGVEETQYF
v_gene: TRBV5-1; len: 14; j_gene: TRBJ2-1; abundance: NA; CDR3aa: CASSIQGAGNEQFF
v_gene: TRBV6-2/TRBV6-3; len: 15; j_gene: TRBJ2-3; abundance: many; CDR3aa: CASSPELQATDTQYF
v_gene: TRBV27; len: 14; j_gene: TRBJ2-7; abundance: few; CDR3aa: CASRQTSSLGREYF
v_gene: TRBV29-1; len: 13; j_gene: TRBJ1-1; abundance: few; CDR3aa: CSVADTGRTEAFF
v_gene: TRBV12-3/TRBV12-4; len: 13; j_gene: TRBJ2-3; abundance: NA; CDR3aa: CASTEGNTDTQYF
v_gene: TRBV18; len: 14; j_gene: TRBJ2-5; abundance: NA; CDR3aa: CASSRGTGQETQYF
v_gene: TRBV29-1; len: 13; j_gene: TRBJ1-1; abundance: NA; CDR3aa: CSVEDPGGTEAFF
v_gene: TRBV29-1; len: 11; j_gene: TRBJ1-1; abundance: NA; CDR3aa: CSALTVTEAFF
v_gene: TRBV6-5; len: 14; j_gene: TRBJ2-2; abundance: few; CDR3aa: CASSYSENTGELFF
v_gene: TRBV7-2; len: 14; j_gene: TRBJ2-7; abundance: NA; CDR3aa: CASTRGGNSYEQYF
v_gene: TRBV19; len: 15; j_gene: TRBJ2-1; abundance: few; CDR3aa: CASSTGTSGTGEQFF
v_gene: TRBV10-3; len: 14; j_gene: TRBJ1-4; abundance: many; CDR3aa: CAISELGQSEKLFF
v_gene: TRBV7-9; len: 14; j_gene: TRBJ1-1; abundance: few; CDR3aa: CASSRDILLTEAFF
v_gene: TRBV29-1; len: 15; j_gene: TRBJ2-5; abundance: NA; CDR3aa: CSVEDRKGFQETQYF
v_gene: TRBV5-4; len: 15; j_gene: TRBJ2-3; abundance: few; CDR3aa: CASSLGLADTDTQYF
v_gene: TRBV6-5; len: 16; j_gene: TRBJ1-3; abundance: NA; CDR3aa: CASSYTTARSGNTIYF
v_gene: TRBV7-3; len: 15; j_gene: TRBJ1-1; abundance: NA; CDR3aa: CASSLGPGGNTEAFF
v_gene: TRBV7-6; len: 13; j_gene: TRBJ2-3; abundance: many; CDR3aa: CASSLAQPDTQYF
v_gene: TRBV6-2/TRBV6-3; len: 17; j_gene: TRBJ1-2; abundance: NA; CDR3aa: CASSWISTDRRFYGYTF
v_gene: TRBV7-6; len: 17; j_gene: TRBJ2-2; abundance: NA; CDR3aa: CASSLAGTAANTGELFF
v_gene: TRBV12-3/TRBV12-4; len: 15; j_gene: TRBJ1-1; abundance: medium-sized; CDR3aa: CASSRPGQGTTEAFF